This is a list of T cell receptor beta chains from one sample in a study of regulatory dendritic cells for organ transplantation. Generated by immunoSEQ multiplex PCR, the TCRdb table keeps only in-frame clones and is missing some. The sample consists of tens of thousands of clones, approximately 82% of them appearing once. Sequencing was performed on naive CD8+ T cells from blood. All receptors come from a human donor in good health. CDR3s include the opening cysteine and the closing phenylalanine or tryptophan. D genes are given only for firm matches. Some rows mark clone size as missing; the rest say once, few, many or name a class of expanded clone.

>TRBJ2-1|TRBD2|-|TRBV7-3
CASSFMRKEVSSGAFYNEQFF
TGTGCCAGCAGCTTTATGCGCAAAGAAGTTTCTAGCGGGGCCTTCTACAATGAGCAGTTCTTC
>TRBJ2-1|-|-|TRBV4-1
CASSQEWDTTYNEQFF
TGCGCCAGCAGCCAGGAATGGGACACTACCTACAATGAGCAGTTCTTC
>TRBJ1-2|-|-|TRBV7-2
CASSPGMGIFYGYTF
TGTGCCAGCAGCCCAGGGATGGGGATCTTCTATGGCTACACCTTC
>TRBJ1-5|-|few|TRBV19
CASSVGHNSNQPQHF
TGTGCCAGTAGCGTGGGACACAATAGCAATCAGCCCCAGCATTTT
>TRBJ2-7|-|once|TRBV19
CASSISDSSYEQYF
TGTGCCAGTAGTATTTCCGACAGCTCCTACGAGCAGTACTTC
>TRBJ1-3|-|-|TRBV5-1
CASSPDTGLVSGNTIYF
TGCGCCAGCAGTCCCGATACAGGGCTAGTGTCCGGAAACACCATATATTTT
>TRBJ2-3|-|-|TRBV13
CASSLGARGSTDTQYF
TGTGCCAGCAGCTTAGGGGCCAGAGGTTCAACAGATACGCAGTATTTT
>TRBJ2-6|-|-|TRBV7-9
CASSRSLGGANVLTF
TGTGCCAGCAGCCGATCCCTGGGCGGGGCCAACGTCCTGACTTTC
>TRBJ1-3|-|-|TRBV5-1
CASTYSGVISGNTIYF
TGCGCCAGCACGTACTCAGGGGTCATCTCTGGAAACACCATATATTTT
>TRBJ1-5|-|-|TRBV4-3
CASSPGGRYSNQPQHF
TGCGCCAGCAGCCCCGGGGGGCGATATAGCAATCAGCCCCAGCATTTT
>TRBJ2-5|-|-|TRBV7-9
CASSLVGSGETQYF
TGTGCCAGCAGCTTAGTGGGGAGTGGTGAGACCCAGTACTTC
>TRBJ1-5|TRBD1|few|TRBV27
CASSPQPGGVGNQPQHF
TGTGCCAGCAGTCCGCAACCAGGGGGCGTTGGCAATCAGCCCCAGCATTTT
>TRBJ2-3|TRBD2|-|TRBV9
CASSVGPGLARTDTQYF
TGTGCCAGCAGCGTAGGCCCGGGACTAGCAAGAACAGATACGCAGTATTTT
>TRBJ2-2|TRBD2|-|TRBV7-9
CASSSGGDSTGELFF
TGTGCCAGCAGCTCGGGGGGGGACTCCACCGGGGAGCTGTTTTTT
>TRBJ1-5|-|-|TRBV6-5
CASSYSDSGDQPQHF
TGTGCCAGCAGTTACTCGGATTCAGGGGATCAGCCCCAGCATTTT
>TRBJ2-2|-|-|TRBV15
CATSPSAGGGGELFF
TGTGCCACCAGCCCAAGCGCAGGGGGAGGCGGGGAGCTGTTTTTT
>TRBJ1-1|TRBD1|-|TRBV6-6
CASSSWTGEGDEAFF
TGTGCCAGCAGCTCCTGGACAGGGGAGGGTGATGAAGCTTTCTTT
>TRBJ2-7|TRBD1|-|TRBV20-1
CSAGQGKQYF
TGCAGTGCTGGACAGGGGAAGCAGTACTTC
>TRBJ1-5|TRBD1|few|TRBV27
CASSQDRGSNQPQHF
TGTGCCAGCAGCCAAGACAGGGGGTCTAATCAGCCCCAGCATTTT
>TRBJ2-3|-|-|TRBV9
CASSVAISASTDTQYF
TGTGCCAGCAGCGTAGCTATAAGTGCTAGCACAGATACGCAGTATTTT
>TRBJ2-5|TRBD1|once|TRBV5-4
CASIDQTGGGETQYF
TGTGCCAGCATTGACCAGACAGGGGGAGGAGAGACCCAGTACTTC
>TRBJ2-7|-|-|TRBV19
CASSTSGLAYEQYF
TGTGCCAGTAGTACGTCCGGACTGGCCTACGAGCAGTACTTC
>TRBJ2-3|TRBD2|-|TRBV2
CASRGRSGGSSDTQYF
TGTGCCAGCAGGGGAAGGAGCGGGGGAAGCTCAGATACGCAGTATTTT